The 11 T cell receptor beta chains listed next were all sequenced from one sample in a study of blood T cell repertoires in COVID-19. The table came from immunoSEQ multiplex PCR; TCRdb's copy has only in-frame clones and leaves some out. This sample yields roughly 210,000 clones, of which roughly 87% are seen a single time; around 7% belongs to the top ten. Specimen: PBMCs or T cells enriched from blood (not recorded which). These receptors were obtained from a man aged 30 to 39 in a cohort exposed to, infected with or recovered from COVID-19 (not recorded which).

This chain joins TRBV10-2 and TRBJ2-3; the match to TRBD2 covers 11 bases. The J segment lost 5 bases and the V segment lost 4 bases, leaving 11 bases of the junction unmatched. Germline CDR1 reads WSHSY; CDR2 reads SAAADI. CDR3 size: 17 residues. This CDR3 is CASSGVIAGGGGDTQYF. The CDR3 DNA reads as TGCGCCAGCAGTGGAGTAATAGCGGGAGGGGGAGGAGATACGCAGTATTTT.

Worth noting for this clone: Sequence at one end of the junction differs from germline and may be a read error. This chain connects TRBV27 to TRBJ1-1; tentative D call: TRBD1 (6 bases). The CDR3 has 15 residues. The germline gives CDR1 MNHEY, CDR2 SMNVEV (reference sequence). The chain's CDR3 is CASSLSGHWNTEAFF. The CDR3 DNA sequence: TGTGCCAGCAGTCTATCGGGACACTGGAACACTGAAGCTTTCTTT.

The chain recombines TRBV5-4 with TRBJ2-5; 13 nucleotides align to TRBD2. The CDR3 sequence is 15 residues long. J gave up 5 bases and V 4 bases, and 5 bases lay outside the gene matches. Per the germline V gene, CDR1 is SGHNT and CDR2 is YYREEE (reference sequence). The CDR3 sequence: CASSPGTSGTETQYF. CDR3 DNA sequence: TGTGCCAGCAGCCCAGGGACTAGCGGGACTGAGACCCAGTACTTC.

The chain employs TRBV18 and TRBJ1-2, with D uncertain. The germline V gene has CDR1 KGHSH and CDR2 LQKENI. V lost 0 bases to trimming and J lost 2 bases, with 7 bases between them. The CDR3 loop spans 14 amino acids. The CDR3 DNA reads as TGTGCCAGCTCACCACCGACTCTCAACTATGGCTACACCTTC. This codes for CASSPPTLNYGYTF.

The V call is TRBV19, the J call TRBJ1-3; D might be TRBD1 (5 bases). This CDR3 has 15 amino acids. The germline CDR1 and CDR2 sequences are LNHDA and SQIVND (reference sequence). The ends were cut back, 4 bases at V and 0 bases at J, with 10 bases in the middle. This CDR3 reads CASSNRTFSGNTIYF. In nucleotides, the CDR3 is TGTGCCAGTAGTAACAGGACCTTCTCTGGAAACACCATATATTTT.

CDR3 in DNA: TGTGCCAGCTCACCGGGACAGGTTGACTATGGCTACACCTTC. This sequence encodes CASSPGQVDYGYTF. V usage is TRBV18 and J usage is TRBJ1-2, with 8 bases matching TRBD1. This CDR3 region has 14 residues. From germline, CDR1 is KGHSH and CDR2 LQKENI. The V and J ends lost 3 bases and 3 bases, in that order; junction bases with no gene match: 3.

The table lists this clone with a few counts. This specimen includes other DNA sequences encoding the same CDR3. This rearrangement joins TRBV7-3 to TRBJ1-5; D might be TRBD1 (5 bases). The length of the CDR3 is 14 residues. CDR1 and CDR2 from the germline V gene are SGHTA and FQGTGA. V was trimmed by 1 base and J by 4 bases, leaving 8 bases between them. For the CDR3, the DNA is TGTGCCAGCAGCTTAAGCGGGGGAAATCAGCCCCAGCATTTT. Translation gives CASSLSGGNQPQHF. Based on the CDR3 plus reference TRBV7-3 and TRBJ1-5, the full variable domain is GAGVSQTPSNKVTEKGKYVELRCDPISGHTALYWYRQSLGQGPEFLIYFQGTGAADDSGLPNDRFFAVRPEGSVSTLKIQRTERGDSAVYLCASSLSGGNQPQHFGDGTRLSIL.

This clone was observed once. The chain carries TRBV28 and TRBJ2-4; the match to TRBD1 covers 10 bases. Germline values: CDR1 MDHEN, CDR2 SYDVKM. Trimming took 6 bases from V and 0 from J; bases not matched to a gene: 5. CDR3 length: 16 amino acids. The CDR3 loop is CASSLDRGLAKNIQYF. In nucleotides, the CDR3 is TGTGCCAGCAGCCTCGACAGGGGGCTAGCCAAAAACATTCAGTACTTC.

The chain couples TRBV7-6 to TRBJ2-7; maybe TRBD2 (5 bases). This CDR3 is 14 amino acids long. The germline CDR1 and CDR2 sequences are SGHVS and FNYEAQ. Trimming took off 2 bases at V and 2 bases at J, with 10 bases between the two ends. Here the CDR3 DNA reads TGTGCCAGCAGCTTAAGAACGGGGACCTACGAGCAGTACTTC. Translation: CASSLRTGTYEQYF.

The genes are TRBV7-9 and TRBJ2-7; tentative D call: TRBD1 (5 bases). This CDR3 comprises 13 residues. Germline V gene data show CDR1 as SEHNR and CDR2 as FQNEAQ (reference sequence). The V end lost 8 bases, the J end lost 0 bases, and 11 bases lay between the germline ends. CDR3 in DNA: TGTGCCAGCGGAAGACAGAACTCCTACGAGCAGTACTTC. As protein: CASGRQNSYEQYF. The variable domain in full, completed from reference TRBV7-9 and TRBJ2-7, reads DTGVSQNPRHKITKRGQNVTFRCDPISEHNRLYWYRQTLGQGPEFLTYFQNEAQLEKSRLLSDRFSAERPKGSFSTLEIQRTEQGDSAMYLCASGRQNSYEQYFGPGTRLTVT.

V usage is TRBV28 and J usage is TRBJ2-5; D is perhaps TRBD1 (5 bases). CDR1 MDHEN and CDR2 SYDVKM come from the germline V gene. V was shortened by 5 bases and J by 1 base, with 8 bases between the two germline ends. The CDR3 runs 13 residues. The CDR3: CASSKGSQETQYF. In DNA form, the CDR3 reads TGTGCCAGCAGTAAGGGGTCCCAAGAGACCCAGTACTTC.